The 7 T cell receptor beta chains listed next were all sequenced from one sample in a study of tumor and adjacent non-tumor tissue in lung cancer. No cell sorting was done before RNA was extracted from the tissue. Distant lung tissue was collected more than 3 cm away from the tumor edge. TCRbeta libraries were built with three rounds of nested PCR, modified from ARM-PCR. In TCRdb, the multiplex PCR reads were re-called with MiXCR into one record per CDR3 protein. The sample yields around 50,000 distinct CDR3 sequences, 55% to 65% seen once. The sample taken for sequencing was distant non-tumor lung tissue. The receptors shown here come from a woman aged 70-85 years with non-small cell lung cancer.

This clonotype was counted between two and nine times. The rearrangement joins TRBV7-9 to TRBJ2-7, with TRBD2 identical over 10 bases. CDR3 length: 15 amino acids. V dropped 7 bases and J dropped 3; count of bases not matched to a gene: 9. Germline CDR1 is SEHNR and CDR2 is FQNEAQ (reference sequence). As DNA, the CDR3 is TGTGCCAGCATTCCCAGCGGGGGGGGGGACTACGAGCAGTACTTC. It is translated as CASIPSGGGDYEQYF.

On this clonotype itself: A junction end diverges from the germline sequence, so it may reflect a read error. V and J are TRBV6-5 and TRBJ2-7, with a possible D match to TRBD2 (6 bases). The CDR3 contains 15 residues. The V gene's germline CDR1 is MNHEY and CDR2 SVGAGI. CDR3 coding DNA: TGTGCCAGCATCACGCAAGTGGAGGGGCCCTATGAGCAGTACTTC. This sequence encodes CASITQVEGPYEQYF.

V gene TRBV29-1 combines with J gene TRBJ2-1; D remains unclear. Germline V gives CDR1 SQVTM, CDR2 ANQGSEA. CDR3 length: 14 residues. V was clipped by 6 bases and J by 6 bases, with 18 bases between them. The CDR3 region has the DNA TGCAGCGTCGAGCCTGGCTTTACCTTCAATGAGCAGTTCTTC. Translation gives CSVEPGFTFNEQFF.

Remarks on this clonotype: The final CDR3 position lacks the conserved phenylalanine or tryptophan, pointing to a likely read error. CDR3 in DNA: TGTGCCAGCAGCTACGGGACACCGGCAGGGAATGAGCAGTTCTTA. Protein product: CASSYGTPAGNEQFL. This chain connects TRBV11-2 to TRBJ2-1; D is perhaps TRBD1 (6 bases). The CDR3 spans 15 residues. The germline gives CDR1 SGHAT, CDR2 FQNNGV. V lost 4 bases and J lost 7, with 17 bases in between.

Comment on this clonotype: No conserved phenylalanine or tryptophan is present at the end of the CDR3, so a read error is the likely explanation. The CDR3 is CASSSRGDTQYL. DNA for the CDR3: TGTGCCAGCAGTTCGCGGGGGGATACGCAGTATTTA. This rearrangement joins TRBV12-3 or TRBV12-4 to TRBJ2-3; 7 bases are a match to TRBD2. Germline trimming cut 4 bases from V and 6 bases from J; bases unmatched to any gene: 1. The CDR3 covers 12 residues.

CDR3 protein: CTATDWSSYEQYF. The CDR3 DNA reads as TGTACCGCGACTGACTGGAGCTCCTACGAGCAGTACTTC. The chain is built from TRBV10-3 and TRBJ2-7; no definite D call. The CDR3 consists of 13 residues. Germline CDR1 is ENHRY and CDR2 is SYGVKD.

Concerning this clonotype: It may be a read error: a sequence one base away is much more abundant. The CDR3 DNA reads as TGTGCCAGCAGCTCCCGGGTCAGGGGTGGCTACACCTTC. This gives the protein CASSSRVRGGYTF. The chain is built from TRBV5-6 and TRBJ1-2; maybe TRBD1 (6 bases). Germline-derived CDR1 and CDR2 are SGHDT and YYEEEE. The CDR3 covers 13 residues. V shed 3 bases and J shed 7 bases, with 13 bases lying between them. The full variable domain, with the rest looked up from reference TRBV5-6 and TRBJ1-2, is DAGVTQSPTHLIKTRGQQVTLRCSPKSGHDTVSWYQQALGQGPQFIFQYYEEEERQRGNFPDRFSGHQFPNYSSELNVNALLLGDSALYLCASSSRVRGGYTFGSGTRLTVV.